Each of the 23 T cell receptor beta chains below was sequenced from the same sample in a study of CD8 T cells in ankylosing spondylitis. TCRdb re-derived calls from the 5' RACE reads in MiXCR, one entry per CDR3 protein. The table has approximately 260,000 distinct CDR3 sequences, approximately 9% seen once. The specimen sequenced was blood, either unsorted or a sorted T cell fraction (not recorded which). The receptors here all came from a male donor with ankylosing spondylitis or in good health (not recorded which).

This sequence joins TRBV2 and TRBJ1-2; 10 nucleotides agree with TRBD1. The CDR3 extends over 14 amino acids. Looked up from germline, CDR1 is SNHLY and CDR2 is FYNNEI. J was trimmed by 7 bases and V by 6 bases; bases with no gene match: 8. CDR3 amino acids: CASRGDRGPFGYTF. The DNA for the CDR3 is TGTGCCAGCAGGGGAGACAGGGGGCCTTTTGGCTACACCTTC. Together with reference TRBV2 and TRBJ1-2, the CDR3 gives the full variable domain: EPEVTQTPSHQVTQMGQEVILRCVPISNHLYFYWYRQILGQKVEFLVSFYNNEISEKSEIFDDQFSVERPDGSNFTLKIRSTKLEDSAMYFCASRGDRGPFGYTFGSGTRLTVV.

There are many counts of this clonotype. The CDR3 DNA reads TGTGCCAGCAGTTCTCTAGGGAACGTCCTGACTTTC. Translating gives CASSSLGNVLTF. This sequence joins TRBV27 and TRBJ2-6; the D is unclear. Germline loops: CDR1 MNHEY, CDR2 SMNVEV (reference sequence). The CDR3 is 12 amino acids. V lost 4 bases, J lost 10 bases, and 8 bases lay in between.

This clonotype occurred many times. The chain recombines TRBV7-2 with TRBJ2-3; 9 nucleotides match TRBD2. From germline, CDR1 is SGHTA and CDR2 FQGNSA. The junction had 5 bases not matched to a gene; V was cut back by 3 bases and J by 1 base. This CDR3 has 16 amino acids. The CDR3 protein is CASSFRAGGRTDTQYF. For the CDR3, the DNA is TGTGCCAGCAGCTTCCGAGCGGGAGGTCGCACAGATACGCAGTATTTT.

This clonotype was counted many times. This rearrangement joins TRBV20-1 to TRBJ2-1; 9 nucleotides line up with TRBD1. The V segment lost 3 bases and the J segment 4 bases; nucleotides outside the gene matches: 7. Looked up from germline, CDR1 is DFQATT and CDR2 is SNEGSKA (reference sequence). There are 15 residues in the CDR3. The CDR3 nucleotides read TGCAGTGCTAGGGCCCCGGGACAGGGATACAATGAGCAGTTCTTC. Translation gives CSARAPGQGYNEQFF.

This clonotype showed up just a few times. CDR3 nucleotide sequence: TGCGCCAGCACGGGAGGACAGGGAGGCTATGGCTACACCTTC. Amino acids: CASTGGQGGYGYTF. V is TRBV5-1 and J is TRBJ1-2, with 8 bases aligning to TRBD1. The V gene end was trimmed by 6 bases and the J gene end by 4 bases; junction bases not matched to a gene: 8. Germline CDR1 and CDR2: SGHRS and YFSETQ. The CDR3 has 14 residues.

This clonotype was counted ten times or more. The J gene is TRBJ2-1, the V gene TRBV29-1; 8 bases line up with TRBD2. CDR1 is SQVTM, CDR2 ANQGSEA, per germline. With V trimmed by 0 bases and J by 4 bases, 5 bases remained unmatched. The CDR3 is made up of 15 amino acids. The CDR3 bases are TGCAGCGTTGAAGAACCGGGAGGGAGGTACAATGAGCAGTTCTTC. Its translation is CSVEEPGGRYNEQFF.

This clonotype was seen a few times. This chain links TRBV19 with TRBJ2-7; a weak D match, TRBD2 (5 bases). Germline CDR1 and CDR2: LNHDA and SQIVND (reference sequence). This CDR3 contains 16 residues. The ends were cut back, 1 base at V and 6 bases at J, with 19 bases in the middle. The chain's CDR3 is CASSIGRGGSPSEQYF. CDR3 in DNA: TGTGCCAGTAGTATAGGGCGTGGCGGGTCCCCCTCCGAGCAGTACTTC.

The chain combines TRBV30 with TRBJ2-7; perhaps D is TRBD1 or TRBD2 (5 bases each). The CDR3 loop spans 14 amino acids. Trimming stripped 1 base from V and 5 bases from J, with 15 bases between. In germline, CDR1 is GTSNPN, CDR2 SVGIG (reference sequence). CDR3 sequence: CAWSAGTKPDEQYF. The CDR3 nucleotides are TGTGCCTGGAGTGCCGGGACCAAGCCTGACGAGCAGTACTTC. The entire variable domain, with the rest obtained from reference TRBV30 and TRBJ2-7, is as follows: SQTIHQWPATLVQPVGSPLSLECTVEGTSNPNLYWYRQAAGRGLQLLFYSVGIGQISSEVPQNLSASRPQDRQFILSSKKLLLSDSGFYLCAWSAGTKPDEQYFGPGTRLTVT.

The table lists this clonotype with many counts. The chain uses TRBV20-1 and TRBJ2-3, with D tentatively TRBD2 (6 bases). The germline V and J ends were trimmed by 7 bases and 2 bases, with 13 bases remaining between them. CDR3 length equals 13 residues. Germline V gives CDR1 DFQATT, CDR2 SNEGSKA (reference sequence). The CDR3 DNA reads as TGCAGTGTAACGGGGACTTCCACAGATACGCAGTATTTT. Translated, it gives CSVTGTSTDTQYF.

This clonotype occurred many times. The chain links TRBV4-2 to TRBJ2-7, with 9 bases matching TRBD2. This CDR3 has 16 residues. Per germline, CDR1 LGHNA and CDR2 YNFKEQ. Trimming removed 0 bases from V and 1 base from J; junction bases left unmatched: 4. The CDR3 DNA reads TGTGCCAGCAGCCAAGAGGGAGCGGGAGGTTCCTACGAGCAGTACTTC. The encoded protein is CASSQEGAGGSYEQYF.

The gene calls are TRBV29-1 and TRBJ1-1, with 8 nucleotides matching TRBD1. J lost 5 bases, V lost 7 bases, and 9 bases had no gene match. Germline CDR1 and CDR2: SQVTM and ANQGSEA. This CDR3 has 13 residues. Here the CDR3 reads CSANDRGVTEAFF. The CDR3 DNA reads TGCAGCGCAAATGACAGGGGAGTTACTGAAGCTTTCTTT.

This clonotype was counted many times. The V gene is TRBV12-3 or TRBV12-4, the J gene TRBJ2-5; weak D call: TRBD1 (6 bases). The CDR3 sequence is 13 residues long. Trimming took off 0 bases at V and 8 bases at J, with 10 bases between the two ends. CDR3 bases: TGTGCCAGCAGTTTAGCGGGGGCAGGCACCCAGTACTTC. Its protein product is CASSLAGAGTQYF.

The chain is built from TRBV11-3 and TRBJ1-4; D is undetermined. Germline CDR1 and CDR2: SGHNT and YENEEA. The CDR3 extends over 14 amino acids. The V end was cut by 4 bases, the J end by 7 bases, with 13 bases between. This chain's CDR3 is CASSSGKGAEKLFF. The CDR3 bases are TGTGCCAGCAGCTCCGGGAAGGGAGCTGAAAAACTGTTTTTT.

There are many counts of this clonotype. The rearrangement joins TRBV24-1 to TRBJ1-1; D is unclear. This CDR3 region has 12 residues. The germline gives CDR1 KGHDR, CDR2 SFDVKD. V lost 10 bases and J 3 bases, leaving 11 bases between the germline ends. The CDR3 nucleotides are TGTGCCACTCCTCCGACCTACACTGAAGCTTTCTTT. Residues: CATPPTYTEAFF.

This chain uses TRBV19 with TRBJ2-5, with TRBD1 matching over 12 bases. The CDR3 is 17 residues long. Germline values: CDR1 LNHDA, CDR2 SQIVND (reference sequence). J gave up 7 bases and V 3 bases, and 12 bases lay outside the gene matches. CDR3 protein: CASSIRPGQGAPGTQYF. In DNA, the CDR3 is TGTGCCAGTAGTATTCGACCGGGACAGGGGGCCCCTGGGACCCAGTACTTC.

The chain has TRBV11-2 and TRBJ2-1; 16 positions match TRBD2. The CDR3 is 18 amino acids. Unmatched junction bases numbered 4, after V lost 3 bases and J lost 2 bases. The germline V gene has CDR1 SGHAT and CDR2 FQNNGV. CDR3 residues: CASSLGLAGGNPYNEQFF. Written as DNA, the CDR3 is TGTGCCAGCAGCTTGGGACTAGCGGGAGGGAACCCCTACAATGAGCAGTTCTTC.

This clonotype was counted ten times or more. DNA of the CDR3: TGCAGTGCTAGACAGGCCCACACTGAAGCTTTCTTT. This translates into CSARQAHTEAFF. The chain joins TRBV20-1 to TRBJ1-1; no clear D. Germline CDR1 DFQATT, CDR2 SNEGSKA (reference sequence). The CDR3 covers 12 residues. V was shortened by 2 bases and J by 3 bases, with 7 bases between the two germline ends.

This clonotype appeared a few times. The chain combines TRBV7-8 with TRBJ2-3; TRBD1 might be the D (5 bases). The germline V gene has CDR1 SGHVS and CDR2 FQNEAQ. The V end lost 1 base, the J end lost 4 bases, and 21 bases lay between the germline ends. The CDR3 is 18 amino acids. Here the CDR3 DNA reads TGTGCCAGCAGCTTAGGCTGGGCGGCAGGGCCAGGTCCAGATACGCAGTATTTT. Encoded protein: CASSLGWAAGPGPDTQYF.

Ten or more counts support this clonotype. CDR3 sequence reads: CSVDSGGVTDTQYF. CDR3 in DNA: TGCAGCGTTGATAGCGGGGGAGTCACAGATACGCAGTATTTT. This rearrangement joins TRBV29-1 to TRBJ2-3; 9 positions match TRBD2. From germline, CDR1 is SQVTM and CDR2 ANQGSEA. The trim removed 3 bases at V and 2 bases at J, leaving 3 bases unmatched. The CDR3 length is 14 residues.

This chain uses TRBV5-1 with TRBJ1-1, with TRBD1 matching 7 bases. Germline lookup yields CDR1 SGHRS and CDR2 YFSETQ. J lost 4 bases, V lost 4 bases, and 7 bases had no gene match. This CDR3 region has 14 residues. This CDR3 is CASSHSGGSTEAFF. In nucleotides, the CDR3 is TGCGCCAGCAGCCATTCAGGGGGGAGCACTGAAGCTTTCTTT. Full variable domain (rest looked up from reference TRBV5-1 and TRBJ1-1): KAGVTQTPRYLIKTRGQQVTLSCSPISGHRSVSWYQQTPGQGLQFLFEYFSETQRNKGNFPGRFSGRQFSNSRSEMNVSTLELGDSALYLCASSHSGGSTEAFFGQGTRLTVV.

This clonotype was observed many times. V gene TRBV4-1 combines with J gene TRBJ2-3; D is perhaps TRBD1 or TRBD2 (5 bases each). The CDR3 has 14 amino acids. V was pared by 10 bases and J by 5 bases, with 19 bases between. The germline gives CDR1 MGHRA, CDR2 YSYEKL. CDR3 in amino acids: CATATGTQGDTQYF. The CDR3 bases are TGCGCCACCGCAACCGGGACCCAGGGAGATACGCAGTATTTT.

This clonotype was seen ten or more times. This chain joins TRBV29-1 and TRBJ1-1; tentatively, D is TRBD1 (5 bases). The CDR3 has 11 residues. Germline assignment: CDR1 SQVTM and CDR2 ANQGSEA. Between the trimmed V and J ends, which lost 7 bases and 5 bases, there was a span of 11 bases. The CDR3 protein is CSGVRGTEAFF. CDR3 in DNA: TGCAGCGGGGTACGGGGGACTGAAGCTTTCTTT. Drawing the rest from reference TRBV29-1 and TRBJ1-1, the complete variable domain is SAVISQKPSRDICQRGTSLTIQCQVDSQVTMMFWYRQQPGQSLTLIATANQGSEATYESGFVIDKFPISRPNLTFSTLTVSNMSPEDSSIYLCSGVRGTEAFFGQGTRLTVV.

In this sample, this clonotype turned up many times. This chain connects TRBV7-3 to TRBJ2-7; 9 bases match TRBD1. The CDR3 is 13 residues long. Losses at the gene ends were 3 bases for V and 5 bases for J; bases not matched to a gene: 2. CDR1 and CDR2 (germline): SGHTA, FQGTGA. The CDR3 region is CASSLTGGNEQYF. As DNA, the CDR3 is TGTGCCAGCAGCTTGACAGGGGGGAACGAGCAGTACTTC.